This T cell receptor beta chain was retrieved from a study of cytomegalovirus exposure and HLA in healthy donors. PCR primers comprised 60 Vbeta and 13 Jbeta primers. Repertoires were generated with immunoSEQ multiplex PCR, while TCRdb's copy carries only in-frame clones and drops some. In the table there are more than 95,000 clones, just under 75% of which are singletons. The TCR comes from a man aged 60-69 years in good health and CMV-seropositive. The material sequenced was PBMCs.

The CDR3 is CASSSTLMITGEAFF. CDR3 in DNA: TGCGCCAGCAGCTCTACGTTAATGATCACGGGGGAAGCTTTCTTT. This rearrangement joins TRBV4-1 to TRBJ1-1, with D uncertain. The CDR3 consists of 15 residues. CDR1 and CDR2 from the germline V gene are MGHRA and YSYEKL. The germline V and J ends were trimmed by 5 bases and 8 bases, with 21 bases remaining between them.